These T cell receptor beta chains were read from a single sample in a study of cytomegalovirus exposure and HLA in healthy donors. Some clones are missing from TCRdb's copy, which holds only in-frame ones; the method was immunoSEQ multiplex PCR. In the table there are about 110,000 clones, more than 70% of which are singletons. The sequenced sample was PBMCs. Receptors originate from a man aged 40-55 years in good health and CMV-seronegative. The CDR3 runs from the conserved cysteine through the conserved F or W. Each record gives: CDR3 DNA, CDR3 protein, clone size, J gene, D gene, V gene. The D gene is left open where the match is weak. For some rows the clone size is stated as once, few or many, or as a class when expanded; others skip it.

cdr3_nt: TGTGCCAGCAGTTACCGAGGCGCTGAAGCTTTCTTT
cdr3_aa: CASSYRGAEAFF
clone_size: -
j_call: TRBJ1-1
d_call: -
v_call: TRBV6-5

cdr3_nt: TGCGCCAGCAGCTTGGTAGCTAGCGGGGTCCAAGAGACCCAGTACTTC
cdr3_aa: CASSLVASGVQETQYF
clone_size: -
j_call: TRBJ2-5
d_call: TRBD2
v_call: TRBV5-1

cdr3_nt: TGCGCCAGCCGATTTACAGGTTCAACTAATGAAAAACTGTTTTTT
cdr3_aa: CASRFTGSTNEKLFF
clone_size: -
j_call: TRBJ1-4
d_call: -
v_call: TRBV4-1

cdr3_nt: TGCAGCGTTGAAGGCCAGGGTCTGAACACCATATATTTT
cdr3_aa: CSVEGQGLNTIYF
clone_size: -
j_call: TRBJ1-3
d_call: -
v_call: TRBV29-1

cdr3_nt: TGTGCCAGCAGCGCCGCCCTGACAGGTTGGTTAAGTTCTGAAGCTTTCTTT
cdr3_aa: CASSAALTGWLSSEAFF
clone_size: -
j_call: TRBJ1-1
d_call: -
v_call: TRBV5-6

cdr3_nt: TGCAGCGTTACGGGACAGGCGAACACCGGGGAGCTGTTTTTT
cdr3_aa: CSVTGQANTGELFF
clone_size: -
j_call: TRBJ2-2
d_call: TRBD1
v_call: TRBV29-1

cdr3_nt: TGTGCCAGCAGTTTAGAATATCCGGGACAGGGGATGAGCTCCTATAATTCACCCCTCCACTTT
cdr3_aa: CASSLEYPGQGMSSYNSPLHF
clone_size: -
j_call: TRBJ1-6
d_call: TRBD1
v_call: TRBV27

cdr3_nt: TGTGCCAGTAGGGAGAAGGGGAATCAGCCCCAGCATTTT
cdr3_aa: CASREKGNQPQHF
clone_size: -
j_call: TRBJ1-5
d_call: -
v_call: TRBV19

cdr3_nt: TGTGCCAGCAGCCCACAACGGGGTCGCAATTCACCCCTCCACTTT
cdr3_aa: CASSPQRGRNSPLHF
clone_size: -
j_call: TRBJ1-6
d_call: -
v_call: TRBV9

cdr3_nt: TGTGCCAGCAGCGTAGGAATAGCGGGGGGGCCTGAGACCCAGTACTTC
cdr3_aa: CASSVGIAGGPETQYF
clone_size: -
j_call: TRBJ2-5
d_call: TRBD2
v_call: TRBV9

cdr3_nt: TGTGCCAGCAGTCCACAGGGGCACAACTATGGCTACACCTTC
cdr3_aa: CASSPQGHNYGYTF
clone_size: -
j_call: TRBJ1-2
d_call: TRBD1
v_call: TRBV28

cdr3_nt: TGTGCCAGCAGTGAATCTAGCGGGGCCTACGAGCAGTACTTC
cdr3_aa: CASSESSGAYEQYF
clone_size: -
j_call: TRBJ2-7
d_call: TRBD2
v_call: TRBV2

cdr3_nt: TGCAGCGTGAAAGAAGCGTGGGGGGAGAATTCACCCCTCCACTTT
cdr3_aa: CSVKEAWGENSPLHF
clone_size: -
j_call: TRBJ1-6
d_call: -
v_call: TRBV29-1

cdr3_nt: TGTGCCAGCAGTTCCTCAAGACTAGCGGGGGTTTCTGGGGCCAACGTCCTGACTTTC
cdr3_aa: CASSSSRLAGVSGANVLTF
clone_size: -
j_call: TRBJ2-6
d_call: TRBD2
v_call: TRBV28

cdr3_nt: TGCGCCAGCTGCCGGGGCGGGGGGTCGAACACCGGGGAGCTGTTTTTT
cdr3_aa: CASCRGGGSNTGELFF
clone_size: -
j_call: TRBJ2-2
d_call: TRBD2
v_call: TRBV5-1

cdr3_nt: TGTGCCAGCACTAGCGCCAACTCCTACGAGCAGTACTTC
cdr3_aa: CASTSANSYEQYF
clone_size: -
j_call: TRBJ2-7
d_call: TRBD2
v_call: TRBV10-3

cdr3_nt: TGCGCCAGCAGCTCTCAGGGTCACACTGAAGCTTTCTTT
cdr3_aa: CASSSQGHTEAFF
clone_size: -
j_call: TRBJ1-1
d_call: -
v_call: TRBV5-1

cdr3_nt: TGTGCCAGCAGCTTATCAGGCCGGGTAGCCCGGGGAGGCTACACCTTC
cdr3_aa: CASSLSGRVARGGYTF
clone_size: -
j_call: TRBJ1-2
d_call: -
v_call: TRBV7-9

cdr3_nt: TGTGCCAGCAGGACTAGCGGGGGGGCTGGAGATACGCAGTATTTT
cdr3_aa: CASRTSGGAGDTQYF
clone_size: -
j_call: TRBJ2-3
d_call: TRBD2
v_call: TRBV5-8

cdr3_nt: TGTGCCATCAGTGTCGAGGGGGGGACTAATCAGCCCCAGCATTTT
cdr3_aa: CAISVEGGTNQPQHF
clone_size: -
j_call: TRBJ1-5
d_call: -
v_call: TRBV10-3

cdr3_nt: TGTGCCAGCAGCTTAGGCCAGGGAAGATATAGCAATCAGCCCCAGCATTTT
cdr3_aa: CASSLGQGRYSNQPQHF
clone_size: -
j_call: TRBJ1-5
d_call: -
v_call: TRBV7-2

cdr3_nt: TGTGCCAGCAGCCTAGCCGGGACTAGCGATGTTTCGGAGCAGTTCTTC
cdr3_aa: CASSLAGTSDVSEQFF
clone_size: -
j_call: TRBJ2-1
d_call: TRBD2
v_call: TRBV7-2

cdr3_nt: TGCAGCGTTGACATTCTCGCGGGGGGCACAGATACGCAGTATTTT
cdr3_aa: CSVDILAGGTDTQYF
clone_size: once
j_call: TRBJ2-3
d_call: TRBD2
v_call: TRBV29-1

cdr3_nt: TGTGCCAGCAGGGAGAGTGGCACAGATACGCAGTATTTT
cdr3_aa: CASRESGTDTQYF
clone_size: -
j_call: TRBJ2-3
d_call: -
v_call: TRBV6-1

cdr3_nt: TGTGCCAGCAGCTTGGACAGGGTAGGCGAGCAGTACTTC
cdr3_aa: CASSLDRVGEQYF
clone_size: -
j_call: TRBJ2-7
d_call: -
v_call: TRBV5-4

cdr3_nt: TGTGCCAGCAGCTTAAAGGGTGAGGGCGAGCAGTACTTC
cdr3_aa: CASSLKGEGEQYF
clone_size: -
j_call: TRBJ2-7
d_call: -
v_call: TRBV7-2

cdr3_nt: TGTGCCAGCAGCCCGTCTACCGGGTCACCCCTCCACTTT
cdr3_aa: CASSPSTGSPLHF
clone_size: -
j_call: TRBJ1-6
d_call: -
v_call: TRBV7-3

cdr3_nt: TGCGCCAGCAGTGCGGCAGGGCTCTATGGCTACACCTTC
cdr3_aa: CASSAAGLYGYTF
clone_size: -
j_call: TRBJ1-2
d_call: -
v_call: TRBV10-1

cdr3_nt: TGTGCCAGCAGCAATAGCGTTTCCAATGAGCAGTTCTTC
cdr3_aa: CASSNSVSNEQFF
clone_size: -
j_call: TRBJ2-1
d_call: -
v_call: TRBV7-2

cdr3_nt: TGTGCCAGCAGCGCTCGCGGAGATACGCAGTATTTT
cdr3_aa: CASSARGDTQYF
clone_size: -
j_call: TRBJ2-3
d_call: -
v_call: TRBV9

cdr3_nt: TGTGCCAGCAGCTTAGCGGGGGGGAAAGATGAGCAGTTCTTC
cdr3_aa: CASSLAGGKDEQFF
clone_size: -
j_call: TRBJ2-1
d_call: TRBD2
v_call: TRBV25-1

cdr3_nt: TGTGCCAGTAGTATAGTGCGGGCCCACACAGATACGCAGTATTTT
cdr3_aa: CASSIVRAHTDTQYF
clone_size: -
j_call: TRBJ2-3
d_call: -
v_call: TRBV19

cdr3_nt: TGTGCCAGTTCCCTAGGGAACACCGGGGAGCTGTTTTTT
cdr3_aa: CASSLGNTGELFF
clone_size: -
j_call: TRBJ2-2
d_call: -
v_call: TRBV19

cdr3_nt: TGTGCCAGCTCACCAAGAGCCTACGAGCAGTACTTC
cdr3_aa: CASSPRAYEQYF
clone_size: -
j_call: TRBJ2-7
d_call: -
v_call: TRBV18

cdr3_nt: TGTGCCAGCTCCGCGGGGCAGCACAATGAGCAGTTCTTC
cdr3_aa: CASSAGQHNEQFF
clone_size: -
j_call: TRBJ2-1
d_call: -
v_call: TRBV14

cdr3_nt: TGTGCCAGCAGCTTGGACAGGGGACATGAGCAGTTCTTC
cdr3_aa: CASSLDRGHEQFF
clone_size: -
j_call: TRBJ2-1
d_call: TRBD1
v_call: TRBV7-9

cdr3_nt: TGTGCCAGCAGCTTGACTAGCTCGAGCAATGAGCAGTTCTTC
cdr3_aa: CASSLTSSSNEQFF
clone_size: -
j_call: TRBJ2-1
d_call: -
v_call: TRBV5-4

cdr3_nt: TGTGCCAGTAGTATTTCTAGTGCCGGGAACACTGAAGCTTTCTTT
cdr3_aa: CASSISSAGNTEAFF
clone_size: -
j_call: TRBJ1-1
d_call: -
v_call: TRBV19

cdr3_nt: TGTGCCAGCCTGCCTCCGGGACAGCGAAATTCACCCCTCCACTTT
cdr3_aa: CASLPPGQRNSPLHF
clone_size: -
j_call: TRBJ1-6
d_call: TRBD1
v_call: TRBV6-1

cdr3_nt: TGTGCCAGCTCACCACCGTCGGGGGGAGAGACCCAGTACTTC
cdr3_aa: CASSPPSGGETQYF
clone_size: -
j_call: TRBJ2-5
d_call: TRBD2
v_call: TRBV18

cdr3_nt: TGTGCCAGCAGCGCAAAGGACGGGAAAAACTATGGCTACACCTTC
cdr3_aa: CASSAKDGKNYGYTF
clone_size: once
j_call: TRBJ1-2
d_call: -
v_call: TRBV9

cdr3_nt: TGCGCCAGCAGCGGGGGGACAGGCTCTGAAGCTTTCTTT
cdr3_aa: CASSGGTGSEAFF
clone_size: -
j_call: TRBJ1-1
d_call: TRBD1
v_call: TRBV5-1

cdr3_nt: TGTGCCAGCAGCTTGGGACAGGGTGGGTTGGGGACTGAAGCTTTCTTT
cdr3_aa: CASSLGQGGLGTEAFF
clone_size: -
j_call: TRBJ1-1
d_call: TRBD1
v_call: TRBV7-9

cdr3_nt: TGTGCCTCGAGCGGACAGGGGTACACTGAAGCTTTCTTT
cdr3_aa: CASSGQGYTEAFF
clone_size: -
j_call: TRBJ1-1
d_call: TRBD1
v_call: TRBV2